This TCR beta chain originates from a study of regulatory T cells in long-lasting Graves disease. Sequencing libraries for TCR beta were prepared with iRepertoire HTBI primers and Arm-PCR of CDR3 regions. Each CDR3 protein gets one entry after TCRdb re-called the multiplex PCR reads with MiXCR. The sample comprises some 330,000 distinct CDR3 sequences, over 9.5% of which are singletons, and under 20% rests with the top ten. The CDR3 is made up of 15 amino acids. Looked up from germline, CDR1 is WSHSY and CDR2 is SAAADI. Trimming removed 7 bases at V and 3 bases at J, with 18 bases between. Stated time point: newly diagnosed GD, antithyroid drugs for less than 3 months. The TCR library was made from RNA extracted from PBMCs. The sample was also reused in another study, on T cells in Graves' hyperthyroidism and ophthalmopathy.

The material sequenced was peripheral blood mononuclear cells (PBMCs), taken at new diagnosis, from a patient treated with antithyroid drugs. This chain joins TRBV10-2 and TRBJ1-1; the D is unclear. The source is a young woman with Graves disease. The CDR3 spells CASTPRTVWDTEAFF. The DNA for the CDR3 is TGCGCCAGCACCCCCCGGACTGTCTGGGACACTGAAGCTTTCTTT.